These T cell receptor beta chains were read from a single sample in a study of blood T cells in healthy people across ages. TCRdb itself ran the 5' RACE reads through MiXCR, one entry per CDR3 protein. The data hold roughly 700,000 distinct CDR3 sequences, with about 52% observed a single time. Sample: blood. These receptors were taken from a woman aged 60-75 years in good health. Each CDR3 is given with its conserved first and last residue. The D gene is left open where the match is weak. The listing skips clone size in some rows; elsewhere it reads once, few, many or a size class.

clone size,V gene,D gene,J gene,CDR3 DNA,CDR3 protein
.,TRBV27,.,TRBJ2-5,TGTGCCAGCAGGGCGCTAGACAAAGAGACCCAGTACTTC,CASRALDKETQYF
few,TRBV18,.,TRBJ2-5,TGTGCCAGCTCACCAGATGGGGAGACCCAGTACTTC,CASSPDGETQYF
.,TRBV4-1,.,TRBJ2-3,TGCGCCAGCAGCCAAGCAGCGGTCACAGATACGCAGTATTTT,CASSQAAVTDTQYF
.,TRBV9,.,TRBJ1-4,TGTGCCAGCAGCGTAACGGCGAGGGGTGAAAAACTGTTTTTT,CASSVTARGEKLFF
few,TRBV5-5,.,TRBJ1-5,TGTGCCAGCAGGTCACAGGCGCATAGCAATCAGCCCCAGCATTTT,CASRSQAHSNQPQHF
.,TRBV5-1,TRBD2,TRBJ2-7,TGCGCCAGCAGCTTAGGACTAGCGGGAGGGACGGGTGAGCAGTACTTC,CASSLGLAGGTGEQYF
.,TRBV29-1,TRBD1,TRBJ2-7,TGCAGCGTTGTGGGGACAGTGATATCCGAGCAGTACTTC,CSVVGTVISEQYF
.,TRBV7-2,TRBD2,TRBJ2-2,TGTGCCAGCAGCACATCGGGGGGAACGAACACCGGGGAGCTGTTTTTT,CASSTSGGTNTGELFF
.,TRBV12-3/TRBV12-4,TRBD2,TRBJ2-1,TGTGCCAGCAGTTCGGGACTAGCGGGAGGGCCCTATGAGCAGTTCTTC,CASSSGLAGGPYEQFF
.,TRBV7-9,.,TRBJ2-7,TGTGCCAGCGGCCCTCCCACTAGTATGATCTACGAGCAGTACTTC,CASGPPTSMIYEQYF
few,TRBV11-2,TRBD1,TRBJ1-4,TGTGCCAGCAGCCGTTTCGGGGACAGGGTAGAGGAAAAACTGTTTTTT,CASSRFGDRVEEKLFF
many,TRBV4-1,.,TRBJ2-4,TGCGCCAGCAGCCCCCCCGGTACGGGAGAGAGCATTCAGTACTTC,CASSPPGTGESIQYF
many,TRBV10-3,.,TRBJ2-5,TGTGCCATCAGTGAGTCACAAGAGACCCAGTACTTC,CAISESQETQYF
.,TRBV4-3,.,TRBJ2-3,TGCGCCAGCAGCCAAGAGATTACAGATACGCAGTATTTT,CASSQEITDTQYF
.,TRBV5-1,TRBD2,TRBJ2-7,TGCGCCAGCAGCCTGGGACTAGCGGGACCGACTGGATACGAGCAGTACTTC,CASSLGLAGPTGYEQYF
.,TRBV10-3,TRBD2,TRBJ2-5,TGTGCCATCAGGGGACAGGGTACTAGCGGGAGACAAGAGACCCAGTACTTC,CAIRGQGTSGRQETQYF
.,TRBV28,TRBD2,TRBJ2-4,TGTGCCAGCAGTTTCGCGGGGGAGGACATTCAGTACTTC,CASSFAGEDIQYF
few,TRBV6-1,TRBD2,TRBJ2-5,TGTGCCAGCAGGGGACTAGCGGGACCACAAGAGACCCAGTACTTC,CASRGLAGPQETQYF
.,TRBV28,.,TRBJ1-1,TGTGCCAGCAGTCCCCTTATTGGCACTGAAGCTTTCTTT,CASSPLIGTEAFF
.,TRBV6-2/TRBV6-3,.,TRBJ2-1,TGTGCCAGCAGTTACTCCGGGCTGGGGGGTGAGCAGTTCTTC,CASSYSGLGGEQFF
.,TRBV25-1,.,TRBJ1-1,TGTGCCAGCAGTGATCGATCGGCAGGAGCGAACACTGAAGCTTTCTTT,CASSDRSAGANTEAFF
few,TRBV27,.,TRBJ2-1,TGTGCCAGCAGTTCCCTCCCCCTGGGGGGCAATGAGCAGTTCTTC,CASSSLPLGGNEQFF
few,TRBV11-2,.,TRBJ2-7,TGTGCCAGCAGCTCCGGCAGGGTCTACGAGCAGTACTTC,CASSSGRVYEQYF
.,TRBV20-1,TRBD1,TRBJ1-5,TGCAGTGCAACGACAGGGTTGGACCAGCCCCAGCATTTT,CSATTGLDQPQHF
few,TRBV5-1,TRBD1,TRBJ1-1,TGCGCCAGCAGCCGCCCCGGGACAGGGATGACTGAAGCTTTCTTT,CASSRPGTGMTEAFF
.,TRBV9,.,TRBJ1-1,TGTGCCAGCAGCCTGATTGGGGAGAGCACTGAAGCTTTCTTT,CASSLIGESTEAFF
.,TRBV7-9,.,TRBJ2-5,TGTGCCAGCAGCTTCGATGGAAAAGAGACCCAGTACTTC,CASSFDGKETQYF
.,TRBV6-5,TRBD1,TRBJ2-1,TGTGCCAGCAGTTTCGGCGGGACAGGGATCTACAATGAGCAGTTCTTC,CASSFGGTGIYNEQFF
once,TRBV30,TRBD2,TRBJ2-1,TGTGCCTGTCGGGCCACTAGCGGGTACCATGAGCAGTTCTTC,CACRATSGYHEQFF
many,TRBV7-2,TRBD2,TRBJ2-1,TGTGCCAGCAGCTTAAGGTGGGAGACTAGCGGGAGCCATGAGCAGTTCTTC,CASSLRWETSGSHEQFF
.,TRBV7-2,.,TRBJ1-1,TGTGCCAGCAGCTTATACAGCACCGGGACGGTGAACACTGAAGCTTTCTTT,CASSLYSTGTVNTEAFF
.,TRBV20-1,.,TRBJ2-3,TGCAGTGCTTCCCGGGGGATAGCGGCAAGCACAGGTACGCAGTATTTT,CSASRGIAASTGTQYF
.,TRBV7-2,.,TRBJ2-3,TGTGCCAGCAGCCCGCAGGGACCGCCGGATACGCAGTATTTT,CASSPQGPPDTQYF
.,TRBV20-1,.,TRBJ2-2,TGCAGTGCTAGCCCTCACGGGTCAAACACCGGGGAGCTGTTTTTT,CSASPHGSNTGELFF
.,TRBV3-1,.,TRBJ2-6,TGTGCCAGCAGCCCCTACCTCTCTGGGGCCAACGTCCTGACTTTC,CASSPYLSGANVLTF
.,TRBV29-1,TRBD2,TRBJ2-3,TGCAGCGTTGGCGGTACTACTAGCGGGAGTACAGATACGCAGTATTTT,CSVGGTTSGSTDTQYF
.,TRBV3-1,TRBD2,TRBJ2-5,TGTGCCAGCAGCCTCCGGAGTAGCGGGAGTGCGGAGACCCAGTACTTC,CASSLRSSGSAETQYF
.,TRBV6-6,.,TRBJ2-5,TGTGCCAACAGTCGACTAGGTCAAGAGACCCAGTACTTC,CANSRLGQETQYF
.,TRBV7-2,TRBD2,TRBJ2-1,TGTGCCAGCAGCCCTAGACTAGCGGGGAACAATGAGCAGTTCTTC,CASSPRLAGNNEQFF
.,TRBV7-2,.,TRBJ2-1,TGTGCCAGCACCCAGGGGCGGTACAATGAGCAGTTCTTC,CASTQGRYNEQFF
few,TRBV20-1,TRBD2,TRBJ2-1,TGCAGTGCCTCCTCCTTAGCGGGAGTAGGGAGGAGTGAGCAGTTCTTC,CSASSLAGVGRSEQFF
.,TRBV6-2/TRBV6-3,.,TRBJ2-1,TGTGCCAACAGTCCCCGGGTGGGGAGCTCCTACAATGAGCAGTTCTTC,CANSPRVGSSYNEQFF
.,TRBV7-2,.,TRBJ2-7,TGTGCCAGCAGCCGGCGGAGGGCTAACGAGCAGTACTTC,CASSRRRANEQYF
.,TRBV20-1,TRBD1,TRBJ1-5,TGCAGTGCCCCGGCCCGGACAGGGGGCTTCAATCAGCCCCAGCATTTT,CSAPARTGGFNQPQHF
few,TRBV15,.,TRBJ2-7,TGTGCCACCAGCAGAGAGCCCGGGGTCTACGAGCAGTACTTC,CATSREPGVYEQYF
few,TRBV28,.,TRBJ2-6,TGTGCCAGCAGTTTGGCCTCTAGCGCCCGAGTCTCTGGGGCCAACGTCCTGACTTTC,CASSLASSARVSGANVLTF
.,TRBV29-1,.,TRBJ2-7,TGCAGCGTTGAAGATTGGGACCTCGAGCAGTACTTC,CSVEDWDLEQYF
.,TRBV27,.,TRBJ1-1,TGTGCCGGCAGTTTATCGAAAAACATGAACACTGAAGCTTTCTTT,CAGSLSKNMNTEAFF
once,TRBV24-1,.,TRBJ2-7,TGTGCCACCAGTGATACCAGGGTGGGCGAGCAGTACTTC,CATSDTRVGEQYF